What follows are 20 T cell receptor beta chains derived from one specimen sequenced in a study of cytomegalovirus exposure and HLA in healthy donors. The PCR made use of 60 Vbeta and 13 Jbeta primers. The protocol was immunoSEQ multiplex PCR, while the TCRdb copy is restricted to in-frame clones and leaves out a portion. The sample carries about 110,000 clones, 70% to 85% recorded once. Sample: PBMCs. Every receptor here comes from a man aged 55-75 years in good health and CMV-seronegative.

The rearrangement uses TRBV25-1 and TRBJ1-5, with D possibly being TRBD1 (6 bases). Germline V gene sequence: CDR1 MGHDK, CDR2 SYGVNS. CDR3 length: 14 amino acids. Trimming removed 2 bases from V and 8 bases from J, with 13 bases in between. The DNA for the CDR3 is TGTGCCAGCAGTGAACAGGGGAAAATAGAGCCCCAGCATTTT. Protein product: CASSEQGKIEPQHF. Full variable domain (rest looked up from reference TRBV25-1 and TRBJ1-5): EADIYQTPRYLVIGTGKKITLECSQTMGHDKMYWYQQDPGMELHLIHYSYGVNSTEKGDLSSESTVSRIRTEHFPLTLESARPSHTSQYLCASSEQGKIEPQHFGDGTRLSIL.

The V gene is TRBV6-4, the J gene TRBJ2-1; D uncertain. V was cut by 2 bases and J by 6 bases, with 11 bases left in between. Germline lookup yields CDR1 MRHNA and CDR2 SNTAGT. The CDR3 sequence is 14 residues long. CDR3 DNA sequence: TGTGCCAGCAGTGACGGTAGTAGCATCAATGAGCAGTTCTTC. Protein product: CASSDGSSINEQFF.

The chain carries TRBV10-3 and TRBJ2-7; weak D call: TRBD2 (5 bases). CDR3 size: 12 residues. V dropped 4 bases and J dropped 11 bases, with 15 bases sitting between them. The germline V gene encodes CDR1 ENHRY and CDR2 SYGVKD. CDR3 nucleotide sequence: TGTGCCATCAGTGGCCGGGGTCAAAGGGAGTACTTC. The encoded protein is CAISGRGQREYF.

This chain links TRBV7-3 with TRBJ1-1; no clear D gene. The CDR3 has 13 residues. V was shortened by 0 bases and J by 8 bases, with 10 bases between the two germline ends. Germline V gene data show CDR1 as SGHTA and CDR2 as FQGTGA. The CDR3: CASSLTQNMEAFF. The DNA for the CDR3 is TGTGCCAGCAGCTTAACACAGAATATGGAAGCTTTCTTT.

This chain connects TRBV6-6 to TRBJ2-6; TRBD2 is a possible D gene (6 bases). The CDR3 is 14 amino acids. The V gene lost 10 bases and the J gene lost 2 bases, with 12 bases spanning the gap. Germline CDR1 MNHNY, CDR2 SVGAGI (reference sequence). CDR3 coding DNA: TGTGCCACCACGGGCGGGGCTGGGGCCAACGTCCTGACTTTC. Protein: CATTGGAGANVLTF.

This clone appeared a single time. The chain joins TRBV9 to TRBJ2-6; possibly TRBD2 for D (6 bases). The germline CDR1 and CDR2 sequences are SGDLS and YYNGEE. V lost 0 bases and J lost 2, with 6 bases in between. The CDR3 is 15 residues long. CDR3: CASSVGRAGANVLTF. In DNA, the CDR3 is TGTGCCAGCAGCGTAGGGAGGGCTGGGGCCAACGTCCTGACTTTC.

The chain uses TRBV28 and TRBJ1-5, with D unresolved. Germline V lookup: CDR1 MDHEN, CDR2 SYDVKM. Trimming pared 3 bases from V and 7 bases from J, leaving 7 bases between. CDR3 size: 12 residues. The CDR3 bases are TGTGCCAGCAGTTTCTCTTCGCAGCCCCAGCATTTT. This encodes CASSFSSQPQHF. The variable domain in full, with the rest retrieved from reference TRBV28 and TRBJ1-5, is DVKVTQSSRYLVKRTGEKVFLECVQDMDHENMFWYRQDPGLGLRLIYFSYDVKMKEKGDIPEGYSVSREKKERFSLILESASTNQTSMYLCASSFSSQPQHFGDGTRLSIL.

The count of this clone is one. The V and J genes are TRBV10-1 and TRBJ1-6; no reliable D call. Germline assignment: CDR1 WNHNN and CDR2 SYGVQD (reference sequence). V dropped 2 bases and J dropped 4 bases, with 12 bases sitting between them. The CDR3 consists of 16 residues. CDR3 coding DNA: TGCGCCAGCAGTGAGAAGAGGCGGGGATATAATTCACCCCTCCACTTT. Encoded protein: CASSEKRRGYNSPLHF.

V is TRBV11-2 and J is TRBJ2-2; TRBD2 is a possible D gene (5 bases). V was clipped by 3 bases and J by 4 bases, with 12 bases between them. Per germline, CDR1 SGHAT and CDR2 FQNNGV. The CDR3 is 15 residues long. Written as DNA, the CDR3 is TGTGCCAGCAGCTTTGGGGTGGCGGGCACCGGGGAGCTGTTTTTT. This gives the protein CASSFGVAGTGELFF.

The table lists this clone with a few counts. This chain uses TRBV18 with TRBJ1-3, with 8 bases fitting TRBD1. Germline V CDR1 and CDR2: KGHSH, LQKENI. The CDR3 is 16 amino acids. With V trimmed by 1 base and J by 7 bases, 9 bases remained unmatched. CDR3 residues: CASSPRTGTGGNTIYF. Here the CDR3 DNA reads TGTGCCAGCTCACCACGGACCGGGACAGGCGGCAACACCATATATTTT.

The V call is TRBV6-4, the J call TRBJ1-1; 10 bases agree with TRBD1. The ends lost 6 bases at V and 4 bases at J; junction bases unmatched: 8. The germline gives CDR1 MRHNA, CDR2 SNTAGT. CDR3 length equals 15 residues. The CDR3 region is CASSPGQGGVTEAFF. In DNA, the CDR3 is TGTGCCAGCAGCCCTGGACAGGGGGGGGTCACTGAAGCTTTCTTT.

The chain has TRBV28 and TRBJ2-5, with D tentatively TRBD2 (6 bases). This CDR3 is 15 amino acids long. Germline-derived CDR1 and CDR2 are MDHEN and SYDVKM. V was cut by 6 bases and J by 5 bases, with 19 bases left in between. The CDR3 spells CASSPTGTGGETQYF. DNA of the CDR3: TGTGCCAGCAGCCCTACCGGGACTGGGGGGGAGACCCAGTACTTC. The whole variable domain, remainder taken from reference TRBV28 and TRBJ2-5, is DVKVTQSSRYLVKRTGEKVFLECVQDMDHENMFWYRQDPGLGLRLIYFSYDVKMKEKGDIPEGYSVSREKKERFSLILESASTNQTSMYLCASSPTGTGGETQYFGPGTRLLVL.

The genes are TRBV23-1 and TRBJ2-5, with D possibly being TRBD1 (6 bases). TRBV23-1 is assigned to the ORF class and has an uncertain function. Trimming left V 0 bases short and J 0 bases short, with 17 bases between. The CDR3 has 18 amino acids. CDR3 sequence (DNA): TGCGCCAGCAGTCAATCAGTTAACAGGGAATTAAACCAAGAGACCCAGTACTTC. Translated, it gives CASSQSVNRELNQETQYF.

The chain has TRBV6-4 and TRBJ1-1, with unresolved D. CDR3 length: 14 amino acids. V lost 0 bases to trimming and J lost 3 bases, with 8 bases between them. Germline assignment: CDR1 MRHNA and CDR2 SNTAGT. CDR3 loop: CASSDSGKDTEAFF. The CDR3 coding sequence is TGTGCCAGCAGTGACTCCGGGAAGGACACTGAAGCTTTCTTT.

This chain joins TRBV28 and TRBJ1-3, with a tentative D call TRBD1 (5 bases). Germline-derived CDR1 and CDR2 are MDHEN and SYDVKM. Trimming cost V 5 bases and J 4 bases, with 12 bases left between them. CDR3 length equals 14 residues. In nucleotides, the CDR3 is TGTGCCAGCAGTCGCAGGGAAACCGGAAACACCATATATTTT. It encodes CASSRRETGNTIYF.

About this clone: The junction does not match germline at one end; this may be a read error. The V call is TRBV5-6, the J call TRBJ1-3, with a weak D call TRBD1 (6 bases). The CDR3 extends over 15 amino acids. Germline V gene data show CDR1 as SGHDT and CDR2 as YYEEEE. The CDR3 DNA reads as TGTGCTAGCAGCTTGGGGGGCGCCTCTGGAAACACCATATATTTT. This sequence encodes CASSLGGASGNTIYF. Full variable domain (rest looked up from reference TRBV5-6 and TRBJ1-3): DAGVTQSPTHLIKTRGQQVTLRCSPKSGHDTVSWYQQALGQGPQFIFQYYEEEERQRGNFPDRFSGHQFPNYSSELNVNALLLGDSALYLCASSLGGASGNTIYFGEGSWLTVV.

This clone was found once. The chain uses TRBV5-1 and TRBJ2-7, with 7 bases lining up with TRBD1. Germline assignment: CDR1 SGHRS and CDR2 YFSETQ. This CDR3 comprises 14 residues. V lost 0 bases and J lost 1; bases outside the gene matches: 1. This CDR3 is CASSLGGQSYEQYV. CDR3 nucleotides: TGCGCCAGCAGCTTGGGGGGACAGTCCTACGAGCAGTACGTC.

Regarding this clone: In the same sample, other DNA sequences code for this CDR3. This chain uses TRBV7-9 with TRBJ1-4, with 8 bases identical to TRBD1. The germline gives CDR1 SEHNR, CDR2 FQNEAQ (reference sequence). V lost 2 bases to trimming and J lost 8 bases; unmatched junction nucleotides: 4. CDR3 length: 14 amino acids. CDR3 residues: CASSLQGAGEKLFF. CDR3 DNA: TGTGCCAGCAGCTTACAGGGGGCCGGGGAAAAACTGTTTTTT. The variable domain in full, with the rest retrieved from reference TRBV7-9 and TRBJ1-4, is DTGVSQNPRHKITKRGQNVTFRCDPISEHNRLYWYRQTLGQGPEFLTYFQNEAQLEKSRLLSDRFSAERPKGSFSTLEIQRTEQGDSAMYLCASSLQGAGEKLFFGSGTQLSVL.

The rearrangement links TRBV4-2 to TRBJ2-5; 10 nucleotides line up with TRBD1. The V and J ends lost 6 bases and 5 bases, in that order; junction bases with no gene match: 6. This CDR3 is built from 14 residues. The germline V gene has CDR1 LGHNA and CDR2 YNFKEQ. CDR3 residues: CASRSGQGLETQYF. CDR3 DNA: TGTGCCAGCAGATCGGGACAGGGGCTGGAGACCCAGTACTTC.

J is TRBJ2-2 and V is TRBV12-5, with 9 nucleotides matching TRBD1. CDR3 length: 15 residues. The V gene end was trimmed by 6 bases and the J gene end by 4 bases; junction bases not matched to a gene: 6. Looked up from germline, CDR1 is LGHNT and CDR2 is FRNRAP. The chain's CDR3 is CASGPGQGGTGELFF. CDR3 coding DNA: TGTGCTAGTGGACCGGGACAGGGAGGCACCGGGGAGCTGTTTTTT.